The present TCR beta chain was sequenced within a study of T-cell reconstitution after alpha-beta-depleted transplantation in children. Whole-study findings and limits: T-cell counts and diversity at one year following transplant were attributed mainly to newly produced T cells.

The library targeted TCRbeta and was prepared with unique molecular identifiers. Each CDR3 protein is one row after TCRdb ran MiXCR on the PCR reads. This table has fewer than 750,000 distinct CDR3 sequences, roughly 23% appearing once. This clonotype appeared a few times. The antigen is not known. This CDR3 has 16 residues. Unmatched junction bases numbered 8, after V lost 4 bases and J lost 4 bases. Germline V lookup: CDR1 SGDLS, CDR2 YYNGEE. Material: PBMCs, mostly from graft donor cells, obtained 360 days after TCRalphabeta/CD19-depleted stem cell transplant. The chain carries TRBV9 and TRBJ2-5, with TRBD1 identical over 12 bases. This receptor was obtained from a boy younger than two who had a stem cell transplant for acute myeloid leukemia, so the T cells may come from the graft donor. Here the CDR3 reads CASSTAPGQGAETQYF. The CDR3 DNA follows: TGTGCCAGCAGCACGGCTCCGGGACAGGGGGCAGAGACCCAGTACTTC. Using reference TRBV9 and TRBJ2-5 for the parts outside the CDR3, the full variable domain is DSGVTQTPKHLITATGQRVTLRCSPRSGDLSVYWYQQSLDQGLQFLIQYYNGEERAKGNILERFSAQQFPDLHSELNLSSLELGDSALYFCASSTAPGQGAETQYFGPGTRLLVL.